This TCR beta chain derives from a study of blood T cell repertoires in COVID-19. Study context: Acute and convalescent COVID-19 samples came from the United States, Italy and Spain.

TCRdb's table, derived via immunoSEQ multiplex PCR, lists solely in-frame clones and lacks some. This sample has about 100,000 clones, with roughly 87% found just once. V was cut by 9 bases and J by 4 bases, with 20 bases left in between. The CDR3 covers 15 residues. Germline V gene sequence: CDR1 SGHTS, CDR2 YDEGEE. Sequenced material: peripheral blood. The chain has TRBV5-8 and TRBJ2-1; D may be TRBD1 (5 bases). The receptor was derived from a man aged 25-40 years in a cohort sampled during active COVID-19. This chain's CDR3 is CAISSRQKRYNEQFF. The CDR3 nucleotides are TGTGCCATCTCCTCCCGACAGAAAAGATACAATGAGCAGTTCTTC. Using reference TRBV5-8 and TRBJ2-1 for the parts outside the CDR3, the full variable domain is EAGVTQSPTHLIKTRGQQATLRCSPISGHTSVYWYQQALGLGLQFLLWYDEGEERNRGNFPPRFSGRQFPNYSSELNVNALELEDSALYLCAISSRQKRYNEQFFGPGTRLTVL.